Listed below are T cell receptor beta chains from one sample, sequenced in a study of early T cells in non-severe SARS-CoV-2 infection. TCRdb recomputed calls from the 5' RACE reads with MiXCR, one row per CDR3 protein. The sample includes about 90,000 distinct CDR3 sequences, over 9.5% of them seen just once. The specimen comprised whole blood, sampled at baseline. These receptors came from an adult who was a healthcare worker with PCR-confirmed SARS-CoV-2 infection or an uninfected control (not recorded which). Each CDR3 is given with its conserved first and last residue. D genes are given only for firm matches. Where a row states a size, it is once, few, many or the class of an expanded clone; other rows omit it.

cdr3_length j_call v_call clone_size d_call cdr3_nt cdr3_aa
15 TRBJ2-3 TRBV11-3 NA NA TGTGCCAGCACCACCGTGGGCGGGAGCACAGATACGCAGTATTTT CASTTVGGSTDTQYF
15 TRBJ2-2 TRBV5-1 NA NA TGCGCCAGCAGCTTGCTCGGTGAGAACACCGGGGAGCTGTTTTTT CASSLLGENTGELFF
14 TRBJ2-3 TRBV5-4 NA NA TGTGCCAGCAGCTTGACCGCGGCCCAAGATACGCAGTATTTT CASSLTAAQDTQYF
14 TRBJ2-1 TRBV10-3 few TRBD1 TGTGCCATCAGGGGACAGGACTCCTACAATGAGCAGTTCTTC CAIRGQDSYNEQFF
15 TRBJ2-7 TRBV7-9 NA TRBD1 TGTGCCAGCAGCTTAACCAACAGGGGACCCTACGAGCAGTACTTC CASSLTNRGPYEQYF
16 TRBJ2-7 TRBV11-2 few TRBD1 TGTGCCAGCAGCTTAATCATCGGCCAGGGGGCCCACGAGCAGTACTTC CASSLIIGQGAHEQYF
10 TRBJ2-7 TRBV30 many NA TGTGCCGCTGGGGGTTACGAGCAGTACTTC CAAGGYEQYF
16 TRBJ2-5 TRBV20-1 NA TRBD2 TGCAGTGCTAACCACGGACTAGCGGGGCCCCAAGAGACCCAGTACTTC CSANHGLAGPQETQYF
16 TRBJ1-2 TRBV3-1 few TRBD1 TGTGCCAGCAGCCGATGGGACAGGGGATACGACTATGGCTACACCTTC CASSRWDRGYDYGYTF
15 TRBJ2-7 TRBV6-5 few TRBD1 TGTGCCAGCAGTTACTCCGGGACAGGGTCTTACGAGCAGTACTTC CASSYSGTGSYEQYF
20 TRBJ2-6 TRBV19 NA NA TGTGCCAGTAGTATCCGGGCGAGGGGCAGCTCCCTCTCTGGGGCCAACGTCCTGACTTTC CASSIRARGSSLSGANVLTF
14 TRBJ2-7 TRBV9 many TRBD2 TGTGCCAGCAGCCCCTCAGGGACTAGCTACGAGCAGTACTTC CASSPSGTSYEQYF
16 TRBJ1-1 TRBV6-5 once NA TGTGCCAGCAGTTACGTAGGGGCCAAACTGAACACTGAAGCTTTCTTT CASSYVGAKLNTEAFF
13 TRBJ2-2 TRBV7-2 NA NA TGTGCCAGCAGCTTGACTAACGCCGGGGAGCTGTTTTTT CASSLTNAGELFF
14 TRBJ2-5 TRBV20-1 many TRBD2 TGCAGTGCCAAGACTAGCGGGAGGGGAGAGACCCAGTACTTC CSAKTSGRGETQYF
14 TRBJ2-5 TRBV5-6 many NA TGTGCCAGCAGCCGTGGGACAACCCAAGAGACCCAGTACTTC CASSRGTTQETQYF
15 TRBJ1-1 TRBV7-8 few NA TGTGTCAGCAGCTTAAGGGGGATGATTAACACTGAAGCTTTCTTT CVSSLRGMINTEAFF
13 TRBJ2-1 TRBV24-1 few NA TGTGCCACCAGTGCGACAGATCGGGATGAGCAGTTCTTC CATSATDRDEQFF
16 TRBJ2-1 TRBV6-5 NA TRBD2 TGTGCCAGCAGGGGCCGTCAGAGCGGGAGGTTAAATGAGCAGTTCTTC CASRGRQSGRLNEQFF
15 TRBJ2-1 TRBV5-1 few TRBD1 TGCGCCAGCAGCTTGGCGGACAGGGGGTACAATGAGCAGTTCTTC CASSLADRGYNEQFF
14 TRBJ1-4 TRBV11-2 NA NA TGTGCCAGCAGCTTAGGTGCAGGGACGGAAAAACTGTTTTTT CASSLGAGTEKLFF
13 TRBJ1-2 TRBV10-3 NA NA TGTGCCATCAGTGTTGAGGAACCTTATGGCTACACCTTC CAISVEEPYGYTF
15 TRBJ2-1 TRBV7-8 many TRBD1 TGTGCCAGCAGCCAAGACAGGGCGGGCTACAATGAGCAGTTCTTC CASSQDRAGYNEQFF
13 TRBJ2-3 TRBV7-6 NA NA TGTGCCAGCAGCTTAGGTCCCTTTGATACGCAGTATTTT CASSLGPFDTQYF
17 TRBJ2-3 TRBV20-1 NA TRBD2 TGCAGTGCCATCCCCCTTAAGAGCGGGAGCGGAGCAGATACGCAGTATTTT CSAIPLKSGSGADTQYF
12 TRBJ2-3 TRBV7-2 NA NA TGTGCCAGCAGCTTAGGTGGTGTCACGCAGTATTTT CASSLGGVTQYF
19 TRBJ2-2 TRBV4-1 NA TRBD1 TGCGCCAGCAGCCAAGTGAGGGATCCAGACAGGGTGAACACCGGGGAGCTGTTTTTT CASSQVRDPDRVNTGELFF
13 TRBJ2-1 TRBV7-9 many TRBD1 TGTGCCATCCGGGACAGGGATGGAAATGAGCAGTTCTTC CAIRDRDGNEQFF
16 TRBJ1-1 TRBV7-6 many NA TGTGCCAGCAGCATACCCCCGGGACCGATGAACACTGAAGCTTTCTTT CASSIPPGPMNTEAFF
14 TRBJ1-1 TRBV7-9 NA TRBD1 TGTGCCAGCAGCCTACAGGGGGCGGTTACTGAAGCTTTCTTT CASSLQGAVTEAFF
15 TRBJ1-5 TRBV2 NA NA TGTGCCAGCAGTTCAGGGTCCCTAAGCAATCAGCCCCAGCATTTT CASSSGSLSNQPQHF
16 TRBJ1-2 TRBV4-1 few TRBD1 TGCGCCAGCAGCCTACTCCTCGGACAGGGGCTAGGCGGCTACACCTTC CASSLLLGQGLGGYTF
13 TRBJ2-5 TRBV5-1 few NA TGCGCCAGCAGCTTACCCGGCCAAGAGACCCAGTACTTC CASSLPGQETQYF
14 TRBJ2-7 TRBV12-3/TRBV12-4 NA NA TGTGCCATCCAGCTTTGGGAGGAGTCATACGAGCAGTACTTC CAIQLWEESYEQYF
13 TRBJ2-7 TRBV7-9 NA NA TGTGCCAGCAGCCGCCAGGGGGGGCAGGAGCAGTACTTC CASSRQGGQEQYF
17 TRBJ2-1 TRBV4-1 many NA TGCGCCAGCAGCCACCCTGTGGCAGGACGGAGGCCCAATGAGCAGTTCTTC CASSHPVAGRRPNEQFF
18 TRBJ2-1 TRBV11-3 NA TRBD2 TGTGCCATATCCCACGGGACTAGCGGGTCTAGCTCCTACAATGAGCAGTTCTTC CAISHGTSGSSSYNEQFF